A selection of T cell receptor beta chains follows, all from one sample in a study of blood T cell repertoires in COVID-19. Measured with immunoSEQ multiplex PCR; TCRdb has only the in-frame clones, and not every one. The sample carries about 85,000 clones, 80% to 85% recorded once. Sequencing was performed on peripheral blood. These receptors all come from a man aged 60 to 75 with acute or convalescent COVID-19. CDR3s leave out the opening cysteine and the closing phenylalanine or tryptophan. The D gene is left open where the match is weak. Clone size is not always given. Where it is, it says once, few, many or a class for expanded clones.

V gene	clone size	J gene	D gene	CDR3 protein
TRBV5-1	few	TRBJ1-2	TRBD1	ASSTGQGNYGYT
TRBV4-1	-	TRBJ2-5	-	ASCPGQYQETQY
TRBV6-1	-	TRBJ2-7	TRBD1	ASSEVQGVSYEQY
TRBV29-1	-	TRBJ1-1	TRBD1	SVRLPGTGTPTEAF
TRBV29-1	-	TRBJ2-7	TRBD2	SVEETSGGYEQY
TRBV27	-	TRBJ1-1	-	ASSLYRGNTEAF
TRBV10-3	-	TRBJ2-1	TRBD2	AISPAGGNEQF
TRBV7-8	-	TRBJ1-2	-	ASSLDTSYGYT
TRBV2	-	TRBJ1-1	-	ASKGEGRGTEAF
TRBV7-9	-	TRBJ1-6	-	ASSVQGPLH
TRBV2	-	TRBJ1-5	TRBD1	ASSPGTGNDQPQH
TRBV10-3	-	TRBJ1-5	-	AISESRDRRGQPQH
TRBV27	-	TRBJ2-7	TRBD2	ASSPQGGDYEQY
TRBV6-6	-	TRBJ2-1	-	ASSYSSQAVYNEQF
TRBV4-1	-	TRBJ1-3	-	ASSQGDGGRNTIY
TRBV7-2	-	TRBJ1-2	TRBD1	ASSLGPGQENYGYT
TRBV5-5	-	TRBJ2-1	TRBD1	ASSLGQGPYNEQF
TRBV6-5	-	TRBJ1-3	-	ASSRGDSGNTIY